This T cell receptor beta chain originates from a study of neurological immune-mediated disorders. Looked up from germline, CDR1 is DFQATT and CDR2 is SNEGSKA (reference sequence). The CDR3 has 12 residues. The junction had 3 bases not matched to a gene; V was cut back by 8 bases and J by 0 bases. A 10-nucleotide random UMI tagged transcripts in template-switch 5'RACE cDNA synthesis. MiXCR was run by TCRdb on the 5' RACE reads, yielding one entry per CDR3 protein. The table lists 74,000 or so distinct CDR3 sequences, under 10% of them singletons. This clonotype was counted many times. The origin of this receptor is a man aged 45 to 65 in good health. The chain combines TRBV20-1 with TRBJ1-1, with TRBD1 identical over 7 bases. The sequenced sample was PBMCs. The CDR3: CSTGTVNTEAFF. Here the CDR3 DNA reads TGCAGTACGGGGACAGTGAACACTGAAGCTTTCTTT.